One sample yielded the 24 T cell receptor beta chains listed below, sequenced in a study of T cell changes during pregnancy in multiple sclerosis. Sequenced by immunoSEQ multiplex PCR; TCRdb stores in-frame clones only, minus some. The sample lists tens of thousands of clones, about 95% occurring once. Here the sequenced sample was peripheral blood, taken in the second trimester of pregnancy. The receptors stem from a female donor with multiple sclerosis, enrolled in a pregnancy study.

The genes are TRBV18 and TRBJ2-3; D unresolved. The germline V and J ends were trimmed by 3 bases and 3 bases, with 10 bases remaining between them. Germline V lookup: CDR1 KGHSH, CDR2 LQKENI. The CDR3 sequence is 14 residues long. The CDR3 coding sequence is TGTGCCAGCTCACCCAAGTACAAAACAGATACGCAGTATTTT. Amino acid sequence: CASSPKYKTDTQYF.

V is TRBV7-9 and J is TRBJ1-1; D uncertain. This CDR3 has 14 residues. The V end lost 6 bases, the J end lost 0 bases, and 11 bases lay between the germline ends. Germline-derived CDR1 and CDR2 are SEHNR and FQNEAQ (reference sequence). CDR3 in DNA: TGTGCCAGCAGTCAGACTCACATGAACACTGAAGCTTTCTTT. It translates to CASSQTHMNTEAFF.

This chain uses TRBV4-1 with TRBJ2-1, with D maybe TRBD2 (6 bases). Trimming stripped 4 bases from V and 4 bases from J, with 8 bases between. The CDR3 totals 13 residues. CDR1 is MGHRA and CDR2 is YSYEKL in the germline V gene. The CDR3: CASSPGEYNEQFF. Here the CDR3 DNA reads TGCGCCAGCAGCCCGGGGGAGTACAATGAGCAGTTCTTC.

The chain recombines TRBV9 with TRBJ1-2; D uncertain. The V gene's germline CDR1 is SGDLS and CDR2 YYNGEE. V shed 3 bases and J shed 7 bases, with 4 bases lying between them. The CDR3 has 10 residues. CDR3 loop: CASSGAGYTF. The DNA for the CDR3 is TGTGCCAGCAGCGGGGCTGGCTACACCTTC.

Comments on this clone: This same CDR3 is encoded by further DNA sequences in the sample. CDR3 bases: TGTGCCAGCAGCTTAGGACTAGCGGGCAATGAGCAGTTCTTC. As protein: CASSLGLAGNEQFF. V is TRBV7-9 and J is TRBJ2-1; the match to TRBD2 covers 10 bases. The junction had 0 bases not matched to a gene; V was cut back by 1 base and J by 6 bases. This CDR3 is built from 14 residues. Germline V gene sequence: CDR1 SEHNR, CDR2 FQNEAQ (reference sequence).

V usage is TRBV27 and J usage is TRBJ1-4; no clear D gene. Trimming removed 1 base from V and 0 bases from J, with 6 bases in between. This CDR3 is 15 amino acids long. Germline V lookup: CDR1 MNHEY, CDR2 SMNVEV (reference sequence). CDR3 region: CASSLWPPTNEKLFF. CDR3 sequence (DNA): TGTGCCAGCAGTTTATGGCCGCCAACTAATGAAAAACTGTTTTTT.

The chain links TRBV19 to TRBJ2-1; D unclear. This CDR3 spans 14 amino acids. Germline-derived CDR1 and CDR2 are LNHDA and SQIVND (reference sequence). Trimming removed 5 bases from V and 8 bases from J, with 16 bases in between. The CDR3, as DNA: TGTGCCAGTAGTCAAATGAGACACCCCTATGAGCAGTTCTTC. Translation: CASSQMRHPYEQFF. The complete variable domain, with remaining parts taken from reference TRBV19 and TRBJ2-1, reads DGGITQSPKYLFRKEGQNVTLSCEQNLNHDAMYWYRQDPGQGLRLIYYSQIVNDFQKGDIAEGYSVSREKKESFPLTVTSAQKNPTAFYLCASSQMRHPYEQFFGPGTRLTVL.

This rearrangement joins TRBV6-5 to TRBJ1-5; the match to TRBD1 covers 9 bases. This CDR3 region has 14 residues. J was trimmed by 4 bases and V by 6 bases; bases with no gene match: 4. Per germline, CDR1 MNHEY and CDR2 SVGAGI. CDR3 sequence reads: CASSPGQGNQPQHF. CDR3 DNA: TGTGCCAGCAGCCCGGGACAGGGTAATCAGCCCCAGCATTTT.

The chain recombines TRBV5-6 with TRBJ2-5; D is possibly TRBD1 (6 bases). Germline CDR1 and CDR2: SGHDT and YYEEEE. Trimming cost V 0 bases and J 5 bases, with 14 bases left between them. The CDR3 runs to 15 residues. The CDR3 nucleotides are TGTGCCAGCAGCTTGGGTACAGGGACGGGTGAGACCCAGTACTTC. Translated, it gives CASSLGTGTGETQYF.

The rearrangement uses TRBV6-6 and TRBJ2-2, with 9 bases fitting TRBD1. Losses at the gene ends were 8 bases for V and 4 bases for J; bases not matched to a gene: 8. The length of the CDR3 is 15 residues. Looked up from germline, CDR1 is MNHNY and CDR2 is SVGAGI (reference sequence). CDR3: CASLVGQGATGELFF. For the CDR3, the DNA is TGTGCCAGCCTCGTGGGACAGGGAGCCACCGGGGAGCTGTTTTTT.

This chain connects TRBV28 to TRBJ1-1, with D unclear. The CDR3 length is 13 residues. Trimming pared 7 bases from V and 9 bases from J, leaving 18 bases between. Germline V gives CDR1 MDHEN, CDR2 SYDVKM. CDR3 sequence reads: CASTEPALNKAFF. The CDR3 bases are TGTGCCAGCACGGAGCCGGCCCTGAATAAAGCTTTCTTT.

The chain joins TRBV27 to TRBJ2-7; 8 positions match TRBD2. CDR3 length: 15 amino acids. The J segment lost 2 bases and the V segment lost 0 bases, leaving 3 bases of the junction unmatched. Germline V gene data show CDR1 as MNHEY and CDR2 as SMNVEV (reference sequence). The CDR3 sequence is CASSLSAGGTYEQYF. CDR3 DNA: TGTGCCAGCAGTTTATCGGCGGGAGGAACCTACGAGCAGTACTTC.

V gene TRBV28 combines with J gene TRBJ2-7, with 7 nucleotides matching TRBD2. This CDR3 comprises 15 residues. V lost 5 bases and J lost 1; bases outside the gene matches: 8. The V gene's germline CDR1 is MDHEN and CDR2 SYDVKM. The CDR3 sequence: CASSDTFGRSYEQYF. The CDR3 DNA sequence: TGTGCCAGCAGTGATACCTTCGGGAGGTCCTACGAGCAGTACTTC.

The CDR3: CASRGQMNTEAFF. CDR3 in DNA: TGTGCCAGCAGGGGACAGATGAACACTGAAGCTTTCTTT. The chain has TRBV6-5 and TRBJ1-1; TRBD1 aligns across 7 bases. V shed 6 bases, J shed 0 bases, and the junction held 1 base outside the gene matches. CDR3 length: 13 amino acids. Germline V gene lookup returns CDR1 MNHEY and CDR2 SVGAGI.

The CDR3 coding sequence is TGTGCCAGCAGCATCGTGAACAGGGGGCTCGAGCAGTACTTC. This codes for CASSIVNRGLEQYF. V and J are TRBV11-2 and TRBJ2-7; 9 positions match TRBD1. CDR3 length: 14 amino acids. V gave up 5 bases and J gave up 6 bases; unmatched junction bases: 8. Germline V CDR1 and CDR2: SGHAT, FQNNGV.

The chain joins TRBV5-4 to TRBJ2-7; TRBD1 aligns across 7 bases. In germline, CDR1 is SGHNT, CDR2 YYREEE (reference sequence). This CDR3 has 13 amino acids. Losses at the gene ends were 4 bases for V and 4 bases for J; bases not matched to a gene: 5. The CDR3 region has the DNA TGTGCCAGCAGCCCGGGGACAGAGTACGAGCAGTACTTC. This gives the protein CASSPGTEYEQYF. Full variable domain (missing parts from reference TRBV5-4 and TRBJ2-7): ETGVTQSPTHLIKTRGQQVTLRCSSQSGHNTVSWYQQALGQGPQFIFQYYREEENGRGNFPPRFSGLQFPNYSSELNVNALELDDSALYLCASSPGTEYEQYFGPGTRLTVT.

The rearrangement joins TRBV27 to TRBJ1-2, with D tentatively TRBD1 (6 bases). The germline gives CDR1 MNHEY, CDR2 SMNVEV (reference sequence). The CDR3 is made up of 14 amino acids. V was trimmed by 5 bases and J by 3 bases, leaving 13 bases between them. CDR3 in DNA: TGTGCCAGCAGTAAATTGACAGGCGACTATGGCTACACCTTC. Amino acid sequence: CASSKLTGDYGYTF.

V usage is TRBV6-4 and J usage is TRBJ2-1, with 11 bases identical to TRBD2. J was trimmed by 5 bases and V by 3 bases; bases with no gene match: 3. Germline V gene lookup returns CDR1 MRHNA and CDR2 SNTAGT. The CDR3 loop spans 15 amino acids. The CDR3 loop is CASSEGTSGDNEQFF. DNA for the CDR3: TGTGCCAGCAGTGAAGGGACTAGCGGCGACAATGAGCAGTTCTTC.

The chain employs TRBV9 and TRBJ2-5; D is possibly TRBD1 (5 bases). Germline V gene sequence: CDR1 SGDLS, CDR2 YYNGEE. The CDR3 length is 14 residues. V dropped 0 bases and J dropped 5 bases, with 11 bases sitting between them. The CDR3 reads CASSVGTGWETQYF. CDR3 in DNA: TGTGCCAGCAGCGTAGGAACAGGCTGGGAGACCCAGTACTTC.

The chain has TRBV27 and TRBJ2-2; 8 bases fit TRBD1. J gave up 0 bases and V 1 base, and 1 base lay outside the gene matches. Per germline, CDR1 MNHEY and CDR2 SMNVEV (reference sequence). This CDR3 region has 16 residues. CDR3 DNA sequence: TGTGCCAGCAGTTTATTGGGACAGGCGAACACCGGGGAGCTGTTTTTT. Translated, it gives CASSLLGQANTGELFF.

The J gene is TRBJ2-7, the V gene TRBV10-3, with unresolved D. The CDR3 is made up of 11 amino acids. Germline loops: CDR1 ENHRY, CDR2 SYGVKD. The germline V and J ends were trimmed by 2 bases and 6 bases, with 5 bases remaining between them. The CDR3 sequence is CAISELSEQYF. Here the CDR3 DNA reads TGTGCCATCAGTGAGCTCTCCGAGCAGTACTTC.

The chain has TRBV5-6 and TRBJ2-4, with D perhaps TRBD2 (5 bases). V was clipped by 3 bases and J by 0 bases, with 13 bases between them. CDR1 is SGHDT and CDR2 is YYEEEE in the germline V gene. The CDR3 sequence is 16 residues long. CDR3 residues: CASSYRPGLAKNIQYF. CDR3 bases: TGTGCCAGCAGCTACCGACCCGGACTAGCCAAAAACATTCAGTACTTC.

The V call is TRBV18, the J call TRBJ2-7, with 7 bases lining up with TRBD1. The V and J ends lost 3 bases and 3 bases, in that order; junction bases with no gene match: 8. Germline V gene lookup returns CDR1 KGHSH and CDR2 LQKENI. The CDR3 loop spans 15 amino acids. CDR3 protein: CASSPSDRAGYEQYF. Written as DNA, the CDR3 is TGTGCCAGCTCACCCTCCGACAGGGCGGGCTACGAGCAGTACTTC.

Written as DNA, the CDR3 is TGTGCCAGTAGTAAGGGGACAGGGTTTTATCAGCCCCAGCATTTT. Its protein is CASSKGTGFYQPQHF. The chain employs TRBV19 and TRBJ1-5, with TRBD1 matching 9 bases. Trimming removed 4 bases from V and 5 bases from J; junction bases left unmatched: 6. Germline V gene data show CDR1 as LNHDA and CDR2 as SQIVND (reference sequence). The CDR3 runs to 15 residues. The whole variable domain, remainder taken from reference TRBV19 and TRBJ1-5, is DGGITQSPKYLFRKEGQNVTLSCEQNLNHDAMYWYRQDPGQGLRLIYYSQIVNDFQKGDIAEGYSVSREKKESFPLTVTSAQKNPTAFYLCASSKGTGFYQPQHFGDGTRLSIL.